This TCR beta chain was found in a study of neoadjuvant anti-PD-1 for oral cavity cancer (dated by TCRdb to 2020 to 2022). Looking at the study overall: Patients mostly received three to four biweekly doses of nivolumab at 3 mg/kg before curative-intent surgical resection. Patients without progression received a fourth nivolumab dose around day 43 and underwent definitive surgical resection on days 50-56. Under RECIST 1.1, patients with complete response, partial response or stable disease were classed as responders, and patients with progression were classed as non-responders. There were more than 10 patients in the parent correlative cohort, and the response rate was less than 40%. Broader findings and caveats from the paper: After neoadjuvant nivolumab, non-responders showed significantly higher T cell clonality (Gini index) in PBMCs than responders did. Higher pretreatment blood Treg/Th17 ratios correlated with higher pretreatment blood TCRbeta clonality and lower post-treatment tumor TCRbeta clonality. TCR analyses included only a few patients per response group, and the authors called for larger cohorts for validation.

In the germline V gene, CDR1 corresponds to SGHDT and CDR2 to YYEEEE. The CDR3, cysteine through phenylalanine, is 16 amino acids long. The retained sequence is limited to the CDR3, 48 bases, with the frame set at the first base. V is cut back by 3 bases and J by 0 bases, with 6 bases in the junction unmatched. Explained via the paper, the time point label denotes: before neoadjuvant nivolumab. None of the patients had received prior systemic or radiation treatment, and all were newly diagnosed with stage II-IVA oral cavity squamous cell carcinoma. Everyone in the cohort had locally advanced, HPV-negative oral cavity squamous cell carcinoma. Peripheral blood mononuclear cells were analyzed directly and were not maintained or expanded in culture. The samples were drawn from a longitudinal correlative study tied to a single-arm phase II trial testing neoadjuvant nivolumab in oral cavity squamous cell carcinoma. Genomic DNA-based TCRbeta sequencing was performed on subject-matched pre- and post-treatment PBMCs and tumors from three responders and three non-responders. Peripheral blood mononuclear cells were collected before nivolumab treatment and were collected again after treatment, at the time of surgery. The Maxwell RSC DNA from Cells kit was used to isolate genomic DNA from PBMCs.

Turning to this clone: The target of this receptor is not known. No per-base quality is available; no much larger clone lies one base away.

For deep sequencing, each PBMC sample was run in six replicates, with libraries mostly built from approximately 520 ng of input genomic DNA. The immunoSEQ hsTCRbeta kit was used to prepare TCRbeta libraries, following the manufacturer's instructions. The completed libraries were mixed into a single pool at 3 nM, then sequenced with an Illumina NovaSeq 6000 S4 flow cell. The study's own analysis went as follows. The immunoSEQ Analyzer was used for raw data preprocessing and quality control. The analysis was restricted to productive rearrangements, with each unique CDR3 amino acid sequence defining a clonotype. Repertoire clonality was estimated as the Gini-Simpson index, computed with the R package tcR. Student's t test was used to compare Gini indices, while Pearson correlation assessed associations with tumor size change. What TCRdb holds here is the immuneACCESS table cut down to in-frame rearrangements. Part of the clones is not present; checked against another copy, under half of the missing clones reflect an unresolved V gene, and the others are unexplained. The V and J calls and clone size are taken from that table; D and trimming were inferred from the DNA. The table for this sample lists more than 13,000 clones; less than 85% of them were counted only once. The leading ten clones occupy 2% to 2.5% of the sample.

The sequenced sample was PBMCs, obtained before nivolumab (anti-PD-1) treatment. The clonotype was recovered from a person between 40 and 85 years old with oral cavity squamous cell carcinoma. The rearranged segments are TRBV5-6 and TRBJ2-7; TRBD1 fits 10 bases in the junction. The encoded CDR3 is CASSSSRDRGSYEQYF. The DNA sequence follows: TGTGCCAGCAGCTCTTCCCGGGACAGGGGCTCCTACGAGCAGTACTTC.